This T cell receptor beta chain was obtained from a study of Tregs in tolerant kidney transplant recipients. Study context: Recipient cells were told from donor cells by antibody staining.

The trim removed 5 bases at V and 5 bases at J, leaving 11 bases unmatched. The CDR3 covers 15 residues. The germline gives CDR1 SNHLY, CDR2 FYNNEI. A note on this clone: No antigen is known for it.

The assay was immunoSEQ multiplex PCR, and TCRdb's table has in-frame clones only and misses some. The sample consists of 25,000 to 35,000 clones, 70% to 85% of them appearing once. Sequencing used Tregs from blood cultured with allogeneic cells. The source of this sequence is a human donor in good health. The V and J genes are TRBV2 and TRBJ2-5, with 7 bases matching TRBD2. CDR3 sequence: CASSPGLRARETQYF. The DNA for the CDR3 is TGTGCCAGCAGTCCGGGACTACGAGCGAGGGAGACCCAGTACTTC.